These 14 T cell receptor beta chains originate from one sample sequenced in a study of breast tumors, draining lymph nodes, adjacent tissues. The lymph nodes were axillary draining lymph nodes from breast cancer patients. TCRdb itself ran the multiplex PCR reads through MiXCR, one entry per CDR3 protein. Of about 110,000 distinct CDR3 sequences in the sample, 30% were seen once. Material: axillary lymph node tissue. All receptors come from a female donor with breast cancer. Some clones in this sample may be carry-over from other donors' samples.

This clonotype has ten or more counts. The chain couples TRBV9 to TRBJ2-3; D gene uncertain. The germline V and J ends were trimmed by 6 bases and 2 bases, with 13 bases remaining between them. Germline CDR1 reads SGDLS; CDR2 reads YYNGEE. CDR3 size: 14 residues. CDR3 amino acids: CASNPDGFTDTQYF. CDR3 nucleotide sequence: TGTGCCAGCAATCCGGACGGTTTCACAGATACGCAGTATTTT.

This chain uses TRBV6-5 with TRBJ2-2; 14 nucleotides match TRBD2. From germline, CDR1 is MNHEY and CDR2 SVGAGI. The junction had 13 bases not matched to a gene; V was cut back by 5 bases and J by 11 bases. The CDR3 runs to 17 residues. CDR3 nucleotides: TGTGCCAGCAGTCACGGGACTAGCGGGGGCCCCCAGGGAGAGCTGTTTTTT. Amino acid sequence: CASSHGTSGGPQGELFF.

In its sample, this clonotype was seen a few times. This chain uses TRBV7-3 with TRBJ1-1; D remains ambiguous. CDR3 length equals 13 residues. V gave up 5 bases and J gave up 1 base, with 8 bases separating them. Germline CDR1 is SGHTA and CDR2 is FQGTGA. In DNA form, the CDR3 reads TGTGCCAGCAGCAGAGGGCGGAACACTGAAGCTTTCTTT. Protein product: CASSRGRNTEAFF.

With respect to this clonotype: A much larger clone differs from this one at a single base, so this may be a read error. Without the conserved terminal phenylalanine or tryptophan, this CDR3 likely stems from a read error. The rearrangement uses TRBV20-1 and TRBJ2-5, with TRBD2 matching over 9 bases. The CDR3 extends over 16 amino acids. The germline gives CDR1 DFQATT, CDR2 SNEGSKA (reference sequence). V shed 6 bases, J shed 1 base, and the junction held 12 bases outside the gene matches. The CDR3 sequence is CSALSAGGQSQETQYS. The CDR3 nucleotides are TGCAGTGCCCTATCGGCGGGGGGGCAGTCCCAAGAGACCCAGTACTCC.

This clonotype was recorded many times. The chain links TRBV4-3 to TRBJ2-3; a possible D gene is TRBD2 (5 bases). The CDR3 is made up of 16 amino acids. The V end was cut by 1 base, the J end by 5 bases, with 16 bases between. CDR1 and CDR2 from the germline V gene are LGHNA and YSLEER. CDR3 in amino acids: CASSQVRAGPGDTQYF. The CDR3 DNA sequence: TGCGCCAGCAGCCAAGTCCGCGCGGGTCCGGGAGATACGCAGTATTTT.

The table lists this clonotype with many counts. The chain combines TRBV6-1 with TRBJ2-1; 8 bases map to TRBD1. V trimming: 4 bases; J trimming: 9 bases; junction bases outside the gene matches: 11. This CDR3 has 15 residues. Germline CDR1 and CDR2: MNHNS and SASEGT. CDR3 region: CASSGTGRFAGEQFF. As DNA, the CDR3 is TGTGCCAGCAGTGGGACAGGGAGGTTTGCGGGTGAGCAGTTCTTC.

This CDR3 is CSARLQGPEKLFF. The CDR3 nucleotides are TGCAGTGCTAGACTCCAGGGTCCTGAAAAACTGTTTTTT. The chain couples TRBV20-1 to TRBJ1-4, with a weak D call TRBD1 (5 bases). Trimming removed 2 bases from V and 7 bases from J, with 11 bases in between. CDR3 length: 13 amino acids. Germline V gives CDR1 DFQATT, CDR2 SNEGSKA (reference sequence).

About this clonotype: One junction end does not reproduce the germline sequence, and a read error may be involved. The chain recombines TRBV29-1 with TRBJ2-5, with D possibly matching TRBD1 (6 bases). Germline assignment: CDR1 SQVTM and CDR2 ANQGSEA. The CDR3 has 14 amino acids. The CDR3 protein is CSVEGTVIQETQYF. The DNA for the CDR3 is TGCAGCGTTGAAGGGACAGTAATACAAGAGACCCAGTATTTC.

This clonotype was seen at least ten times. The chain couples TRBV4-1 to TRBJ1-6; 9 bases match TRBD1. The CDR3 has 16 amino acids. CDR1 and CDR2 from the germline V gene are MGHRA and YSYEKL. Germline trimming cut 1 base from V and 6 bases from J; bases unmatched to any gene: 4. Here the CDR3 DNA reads TGCGCCAGCAGCCAAGTGGGGACAGGGCTTAATTCACCCCTCCACTTT. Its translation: CASSQVGTGLNSPLHF.

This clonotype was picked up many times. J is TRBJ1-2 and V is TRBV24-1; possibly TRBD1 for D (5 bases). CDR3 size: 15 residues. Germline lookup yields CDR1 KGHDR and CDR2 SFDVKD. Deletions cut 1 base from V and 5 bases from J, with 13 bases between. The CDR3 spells CATSDLIAGRYGYTF. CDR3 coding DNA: TGTGCCACCAGTGATTTAATTGCAGGGAGATATGGCTACACCTTC.

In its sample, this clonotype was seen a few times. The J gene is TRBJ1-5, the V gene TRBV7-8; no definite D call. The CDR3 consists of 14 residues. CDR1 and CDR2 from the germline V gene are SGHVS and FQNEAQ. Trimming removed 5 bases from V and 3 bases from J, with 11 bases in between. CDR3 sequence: CASSRVPDNQPQHF. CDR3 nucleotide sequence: TGTGCCAGCAGCCGGGTCCCAGACAATCAGCCCCAGCATTTT.

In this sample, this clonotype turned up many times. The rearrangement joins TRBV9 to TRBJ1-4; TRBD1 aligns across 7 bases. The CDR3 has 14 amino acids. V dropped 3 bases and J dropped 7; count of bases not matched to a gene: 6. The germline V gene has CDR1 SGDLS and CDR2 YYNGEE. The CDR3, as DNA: TGTGCCAGCAGCGGCCCTGCAGGGGGTGAAAAACTGTTTTTT. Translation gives CASSGPAGGEKLFF.

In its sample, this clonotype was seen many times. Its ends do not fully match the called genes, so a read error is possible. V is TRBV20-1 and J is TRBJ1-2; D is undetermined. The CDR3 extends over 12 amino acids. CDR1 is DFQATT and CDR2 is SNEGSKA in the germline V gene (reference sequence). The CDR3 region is CSARVPNYGSTF. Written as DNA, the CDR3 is TGCAGTGCTAGGGTCCCTAACTATGGCTCCACCTTC.

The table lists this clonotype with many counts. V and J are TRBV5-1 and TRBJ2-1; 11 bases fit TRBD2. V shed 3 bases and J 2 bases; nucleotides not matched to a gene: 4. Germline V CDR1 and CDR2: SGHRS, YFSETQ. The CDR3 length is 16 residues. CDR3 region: CASSSTSGRTYNEQFF. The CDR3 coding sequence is TGCGCCAGCAGCTCCACTAGCGGGAGAACCTACAATGAGCAGTTCTTC.